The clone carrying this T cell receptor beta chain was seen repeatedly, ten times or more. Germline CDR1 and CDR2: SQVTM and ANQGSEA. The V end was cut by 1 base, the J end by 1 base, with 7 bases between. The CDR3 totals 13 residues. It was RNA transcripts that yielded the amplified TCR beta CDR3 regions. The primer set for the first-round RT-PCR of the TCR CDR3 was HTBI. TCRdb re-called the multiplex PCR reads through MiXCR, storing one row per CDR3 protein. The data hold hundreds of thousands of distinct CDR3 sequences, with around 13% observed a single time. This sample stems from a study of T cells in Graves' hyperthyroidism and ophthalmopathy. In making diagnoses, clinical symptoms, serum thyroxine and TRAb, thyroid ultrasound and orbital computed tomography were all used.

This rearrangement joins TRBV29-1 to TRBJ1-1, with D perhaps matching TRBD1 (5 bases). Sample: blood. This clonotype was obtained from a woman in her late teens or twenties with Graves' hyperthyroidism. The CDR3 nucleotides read TGCAGCGTTGAAGGACAGCCGAACACTGAAGCTTTCTTT. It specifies CSVEGQPNTEAFF.